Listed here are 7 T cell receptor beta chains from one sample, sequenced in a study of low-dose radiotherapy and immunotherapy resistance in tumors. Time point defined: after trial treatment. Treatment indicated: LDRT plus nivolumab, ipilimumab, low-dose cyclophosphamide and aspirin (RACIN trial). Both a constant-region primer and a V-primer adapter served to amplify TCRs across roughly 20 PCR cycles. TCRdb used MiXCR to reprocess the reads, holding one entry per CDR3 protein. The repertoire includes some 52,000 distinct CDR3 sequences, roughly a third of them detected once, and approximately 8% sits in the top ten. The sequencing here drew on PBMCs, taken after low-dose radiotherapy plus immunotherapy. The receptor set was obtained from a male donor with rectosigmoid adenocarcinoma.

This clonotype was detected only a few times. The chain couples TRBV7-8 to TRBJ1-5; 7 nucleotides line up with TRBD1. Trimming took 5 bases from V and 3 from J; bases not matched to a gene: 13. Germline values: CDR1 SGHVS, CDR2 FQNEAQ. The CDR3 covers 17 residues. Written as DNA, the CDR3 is TGTGCCAGCAGCCCCCGGGGGGGGACAGCATACAATCAGCCCCAGCATTTT. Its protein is CASSPRGGTAYNQPQHF.

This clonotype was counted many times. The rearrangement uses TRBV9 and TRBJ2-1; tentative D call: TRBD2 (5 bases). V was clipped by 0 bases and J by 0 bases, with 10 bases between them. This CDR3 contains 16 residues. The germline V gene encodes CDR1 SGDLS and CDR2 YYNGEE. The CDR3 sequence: CASSVVGDNSYNEQFF. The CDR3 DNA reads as TGTGCCAGCAGCGTAGTCGGGGATAACTCCTACAATGAGCAGTTCTTC. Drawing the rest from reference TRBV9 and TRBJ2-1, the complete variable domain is DSGVTQTPKHLITATGQRVTLRCSPRSGDLSVYWYQQSLDQGLQFLIQYYNGEERAKGNILERFSAQQFPDLHSELNLSSLELGDSALYFCASSVVGDNSYNEQFFGPGTRLTVL.

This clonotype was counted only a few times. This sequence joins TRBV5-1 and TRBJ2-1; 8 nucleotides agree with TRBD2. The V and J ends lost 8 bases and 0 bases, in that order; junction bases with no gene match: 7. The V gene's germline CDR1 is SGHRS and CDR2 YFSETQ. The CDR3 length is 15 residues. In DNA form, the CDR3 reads TGCGCCAGTCTTTCTGCGGGGGGCTCCTACAATGAGCAGTTCTTC. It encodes CASLSAGGSYNEQFF.

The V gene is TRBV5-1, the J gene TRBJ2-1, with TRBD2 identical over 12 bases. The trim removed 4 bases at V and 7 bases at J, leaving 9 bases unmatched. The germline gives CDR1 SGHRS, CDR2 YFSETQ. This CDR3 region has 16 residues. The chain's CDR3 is CASSPWTSGTDNEQFF. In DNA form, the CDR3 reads TGCGCCAGCAGCCCCTGGACTAGCGGGACGGATAATGAGCAGTTCTTC.

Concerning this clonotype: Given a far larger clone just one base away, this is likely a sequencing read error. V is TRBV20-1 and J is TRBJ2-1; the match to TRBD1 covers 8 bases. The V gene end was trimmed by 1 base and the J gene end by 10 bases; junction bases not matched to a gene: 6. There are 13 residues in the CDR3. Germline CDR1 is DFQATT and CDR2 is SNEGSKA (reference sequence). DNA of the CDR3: TGCAGTGCTAGAGGGACAGGGAAAGACGAGCAGTTCTTC. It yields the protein CSARGTGKDEQFF.

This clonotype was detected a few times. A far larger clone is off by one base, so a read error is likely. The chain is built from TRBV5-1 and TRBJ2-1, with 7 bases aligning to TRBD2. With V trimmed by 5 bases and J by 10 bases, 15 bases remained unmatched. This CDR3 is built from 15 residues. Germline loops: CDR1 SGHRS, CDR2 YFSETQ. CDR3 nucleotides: TGCGCCAGCAGAGGGCTCGGGGGGACCTCCTACGAGCAGTTCTTC. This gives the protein CASRGLGGTSYEQFF.

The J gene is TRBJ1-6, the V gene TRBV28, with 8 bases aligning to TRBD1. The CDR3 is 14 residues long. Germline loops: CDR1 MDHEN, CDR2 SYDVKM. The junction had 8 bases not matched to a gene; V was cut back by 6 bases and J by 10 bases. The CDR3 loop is CASSSRQGWSPLHF. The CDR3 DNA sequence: TGTGCCAGCAGCTCGAGACAGGGGTGGTCACCCCTCCACTTT.